These T cell receptor beta chains were read from a single sample in a study of T cell changes during pregnancy in multiple sclerosis. Measured with immunoSEQ multiplex PCR; TCRdb has only the in-frame clones, and not every one. The sample includes around 95,000 clones, around 94% of them seen just once. The sample here was peripheral blood, taken after pregnancy. The receptors stem from a female donor in good health, enrolled as a control in a pregnancy study. Each CDR3 is given with its conserved first and last residue. A D gene is named only where the DNA matches it firmly. The size entry is marked missing in some rows and otherwise reads once, few, many or a size class.

clone size: NA
V gene: TRBV14
D gene: TRBD1
J gene: TRBJ1-4
CDR3 protein: CASSGQGFQKLFF
CDR3 DNA: TGTGCCAGCAGCGGACAGGGATTTCAAAAACTGTTTTTT

clone size: NA
V gene: TRBV5-1
D gene: TRBD2
J gene: TRBJ2-3
CDR3 protein: CASSARAGGLDTQYF
CDR3 DNA: TGCGCCAGCAGCGCAAGAGCGGGAGGGCTAGATACGCAGTATTTT

clone size: NA
V gene: TRBV6-1
D gene: NA
J gene: TRBJ2-7
CDR3 protein: CASSSGGAPYEQYF
CDR3 DNA: TGTGCCAGCAGTAGCGGAGGGGCCCCCTACGAGCAGTACTTC

clone size: NA
V gene: TRBV5-1
D gene: NA
J gene: TRBJ2-1
CDR3 protein: CASSREGGNEQFF
CDR3 DNA: TGCGCCAGCAGCCGGGAAGGGGGCAATGAGCAGTTCTTC

clone size: NA
V gene: TRBV6-1
D gene: TRBD1
J gene: TRBJ2-7
CDR3 protein: CASSLTGGFFEQYF
CDR3 DNA: TGTGCCAGCAGTTTGACAGGGGGTTTTTTCGAGCAGTACTTC

clone size: NA
V gene: TRBV19
D gene: TRBD1
J gene: TRBJ1-1
CDR3 protein: CASSRDRESSEAFF
CDR3 DNA: TGTGCCAGTAGCAGAGACAGGGAATCTAGTGAAGCTTTCTTT

clone size: NA
V gene: TRBV7-9
D gene: NA
J gene: TRBJ2-7
CDR3 protein: CASSVQENSYEQYF
CDR3 DNA: TGTGCCAGCAGCGTACAGGAAAATTCCTACGAGCAGTACTTC

clone size: once
V gene: TRBV9
D gene: TRBD1
J gene: TRBJ1-6
CDR3 protein: CASSAWDREISPLHF
CDR3 DNA: TGTGCCAGCAGCGCCTGGGACAGGGAAATTTCACCCCTCCACTTT

clone size: few
V gene: TRBV5-1
D gene: TRBD1
J gene: TRBJ1-1
CDR3 protein: CASSSDRGTEAFF
CDR3 DNA: TGCGCCAGCAGCTCGGACAGGGGCACTGAAGCTTTCTTT

clone size: NA
V gene: TRBV6-4
D gene: TRBD2
J gene: TRBJ2-1
CDR3 protein: CASSPSAGGPGEQFF
CDR3 DNA: TGTGCCAGCAGCCCCTCGGCGGGAGGGCCAGGGGAGCAGTTCTTC

clone size: NA
V gene: TRBV5-1
D gene: TRBD2
J gene: TRBJ2-1
CDR3 protein: CASSRVAGGSNEQFF
CDR3 DNA: TGCGCCAGCAGCCGGGTAGCGGGGGGATCCAATGAGCAGTTCTTC

clone size: NA
V gene: TRBV28
D gene: NA
J gene: TRBJ2-7
CDR3 protein: CASRVPSSYEQYF
CDR3 DNA: TGTGCCAGCAGGGTCCCTAGCTCCTACGAGCAGTACTTC

clone size: NA
V gene: TRBV28
D gene: TRBD1
J gene: TRBJ2-7
CDR3 protein: CASSSGQTYEQYF
CDR3 DNA: TGTGCCAGCAGTTCGGGACAGACCTACGAGCAGTACTTC

clone size: NA
V gene: TRBV5-4
D gene: NA
J gene: TRBJ1-1
CDR3 protein: CASSLVQGMNTEAFF
CDR3 DNA: TGTGCCAGCAGCTTGGTCCAGGGGATGAACACTGAAGCTTTCTTT

clone size: NA
V gene: TRBV25-1
D gene: TRBD1
J gene: TRBJ2-7
CDR3 protein: CASSEPKPGQGAYEQYF
CDR3 DNA: TGTGCCAGCAGTGAACCTAAACCGGGACAGGGGGCGTACGAGCAGTACTTC

clone size: NA
V gene: TRBV7-9
D gene: TRBD1
J gene: TRBJ1-1
CDR3 protein: CASSPGQGIRFGNTEAFF
CDR3 DNA: TGTGCCAGCAGTCCGGGACAGGGGATCCGATTTGGGAACACTGAAGCTTTCTTT

clone size: NA
V gene: TRBV27
D gene: TRBD2
J gene: TRBJ2-1
CDR3 protein: CASSTELAGVNEQFF
CDR3 DNA: TGTGCCAGCAGCACAGAACTAGCGGGAGTGAATGAGCAGTTCTTC

clone size: NA
V gene: TRBV28
D gene: TRBD2
J gene: TRBJ2-3
CDR3 protein: CASSGTSGRWDTQYF
CDR3 DNA: TGTGCCAGCAGTGGGACTAGCGGGAGATGGGATACGCAGTATTTT

clone size: NA
V gene: TRBV28
D gene: NA
J gene: TRBJ2-5
CDR3 protein: CASSRGETQYF
CDR3 DNA: TGTGCCAGCAGTAGGGGGGAGACCCAGTACTTC

clone size: NA
V gene: TRBV28
D gene: NA
J gene: TRBJ2-3
CDR3 protein: CASTPGVWTDTQYF
CDR3 DNA: TGTGCCAGCACCCCGGGGGTTTGGACAGATACGCAGTATTTT

clone size: NA
V gene: TRBV28
D gene: TRBD1
J gene: TRBJ2-5
CDR3 protein: CASSSGTGGQETQYF
CDR3 DNA: TGTGCCAGCAGTTCCGGGACAGGAGGCCAAGAGACCCAGTACTTC

clone size: NA
V gene: TRBV13
D gene: NA
J gene: TRBJ2-5
CDR3 protein: CASSLDEGSETQYF
CDR3 DNA: TGTGCCAGCAGCTTAGATGAGGGTAGTGAGACCCAGTACTTC

clone size: NA
V gene: TRBV11-2
D gene: TRBD2
J gene: TRBJ2-7
CDR3 protein: CASSFWSSGEQYF
CDR3 DNA: TGTGCCAGCAGCTTCTGGTCTAGCGGGGAGCAGTACTTC

clone size: NA
V gene: TRBV6-5
D gene: NA
J gene: TRBJ2-6
CDR3 protein: CASRGENSGANVLTF
CDR3 DNA: TGTGCCAGCAGGGGCGAAAACTCTGGGGCCAACGTCCTGACTTTC

clone size: NA
V gene: TRBV11-1
D gene: NA
J gene: TRBJ2-5
CDR3 protein: CASSLRAGLQETQYF
CDR3 DNA: TGTGCCAGCAGCTTGCGGGCAGGACTACAAGAGACCCAGTACTTC

clone size: few
V gene: TRBV7-9
D gene: NA
J gene: TRBJ1-1
CDR3 protein: CASSRQDTEAFF
CDR3 DNA: TGTGCCAGCAGCCGACAAGACACTGAAGCTTTCTTT

clone size: NA
V gene: TRBV7-6
D gene: TRBD2
J gene: TRBJ2-3
CDR3 protein: CASSPTSILAGGATNTQYF
CDR3 DNA: TGTGCCAGCAGCCCCACCTCAATACTAGCGGGAGGGGCAACTAATACGCAGTATTTT